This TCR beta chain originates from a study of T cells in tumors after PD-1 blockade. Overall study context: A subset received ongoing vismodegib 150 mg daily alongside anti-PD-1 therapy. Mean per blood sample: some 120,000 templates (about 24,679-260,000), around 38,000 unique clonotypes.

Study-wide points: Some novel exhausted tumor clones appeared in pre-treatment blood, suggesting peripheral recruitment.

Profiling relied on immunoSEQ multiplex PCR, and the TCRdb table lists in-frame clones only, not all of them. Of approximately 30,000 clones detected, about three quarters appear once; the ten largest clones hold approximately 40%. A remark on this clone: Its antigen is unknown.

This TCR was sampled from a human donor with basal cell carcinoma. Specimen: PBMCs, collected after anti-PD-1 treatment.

The CDR3 here is CASSLEGGFNEQFF. The CDR3 DNA follows: TGCGCCAGCAGCTTGGAAGGGGGCTTTAATGAGCAGTTCTTC. This sequence joins TRBV5-1 and TRBJ2-1, with 7 positions matching TRBD1. Germline CDR1 reads SGHRS; CDR2 reads YFSETQ. CDR3 length: 14 residues. Trimming at V came to 0 bases and at J to 7 bases, leaving 4 bases not matched to a gene.